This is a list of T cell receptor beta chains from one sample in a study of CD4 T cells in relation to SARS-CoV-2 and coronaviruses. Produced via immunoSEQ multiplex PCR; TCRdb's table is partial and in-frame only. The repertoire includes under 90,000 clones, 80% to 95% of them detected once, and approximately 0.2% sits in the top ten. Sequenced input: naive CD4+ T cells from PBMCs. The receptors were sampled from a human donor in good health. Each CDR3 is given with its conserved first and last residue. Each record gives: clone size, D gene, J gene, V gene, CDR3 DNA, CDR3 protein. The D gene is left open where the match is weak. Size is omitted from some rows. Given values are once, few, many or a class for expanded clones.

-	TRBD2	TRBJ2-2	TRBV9	TGTGCCAGCAGCCCGAGAGCAGCGGGGGGCCGGACCGGGGAGCTGTTTTTT	CASSPRAAGGRTGELFF
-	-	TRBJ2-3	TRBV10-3	TGTGCCATCAGTGAAGAGCGGACCAACACAGATACGCAGTATTTT	CAISEERTNTDTQYF
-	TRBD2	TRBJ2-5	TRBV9	TGTGCCAGCAGCTTGGGACTAGTCCAAGAGACCCAGTACTTC	CASSLGLVQETQYF
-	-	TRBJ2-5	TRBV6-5	TGTGCCAGCAGTTACCGTAGGACTACACAAGAGACCCAGTACTTC	CASSYRRTTQETQYF
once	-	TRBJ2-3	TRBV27	TGTGCCAGCAAATACAGGGGCCTAGGGAGCGGGAACACAGATACGCAGTATTTT	CASKYRGLGSGNTDTQYF
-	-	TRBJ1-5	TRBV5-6	TGTGCCAGCAGCCCGCCCTTCGGGACAAGGCCTCAAAGCAATCAGCCCCAGCATTTT	CASSPPFGTRPQSNQPQHF
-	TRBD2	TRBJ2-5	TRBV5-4	TGTGCCAGCAGCTTGGAAGCGGGAGGCTCCTCTATGGCCCAGTACTTC	CASSLEAGGSSMAQYF
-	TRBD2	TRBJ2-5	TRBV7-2	TGTGCCAGCAGCTCACGCAGACTAGCGGGCAGGGAGACCCAGTACTTC	CASSSRRLAGRETQYF
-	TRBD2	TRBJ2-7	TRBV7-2	TGTGCCAGCAGCAGTGGACTAGCGTCAACCTACGAGCAGTACTTC	CASSSGLASTYEQYF
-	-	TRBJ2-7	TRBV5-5	TGTGCCAGCAGCCCCTGGCGTCCTGACGGAGGGGCCGCATCCTACGAGCAGTACTTC	CASSPWRPDGGAASYEQYF
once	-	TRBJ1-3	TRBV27	TGTGCCAGCAGTTTATTCCAGACACCTACCTCTGGAAACACCATATATTTT	CASSLFQTPTSGNTIYF
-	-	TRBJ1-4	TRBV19	TGTGCCAGTAGTATCGCCGACAGGCGAAATGAAAAACTGTTTTTT	CASSIADRRNEKLFF
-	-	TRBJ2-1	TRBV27	TGTGCCAGCAGTTTTTCGCAATCGAGGGACTATGAGCAGTTCTTC	CASSFSQSRDYEQFF
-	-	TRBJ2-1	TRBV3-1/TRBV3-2	TGTGCCAGCAGCCAAGGTCGGTTGAGGCGGGAAATCGATGAGCAGTTCTTC	CASSQGRLRREIDEQFF
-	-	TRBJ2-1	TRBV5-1	TGCGCCAGCAGCTTGGGCACTAACAATGAGCAGTTCTTC	CASSLGTNNEQFF
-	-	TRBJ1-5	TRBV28	TGTGCCAGCAGTTTTGGACGTGGCAGGAGAAGCCTCAATCAGCCCCAGCATTTT	CASSFGRGRRSLNQPQHF
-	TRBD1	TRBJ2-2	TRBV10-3	TGTGCCATCTCCGGGACAGCAAACACCGGGGAGCTGTTTTTT	CAISGTANTGELFF
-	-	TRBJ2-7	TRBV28	TGTGCCAGCAGTTTAGGGTGGAAGTACGAGCAGTACTTC	CASSLGWKYEQYF
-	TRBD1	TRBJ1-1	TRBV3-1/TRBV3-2	TGTGCCAGCAGCACCACCGGGACAGGGGCCACTGAAGCTTTCTTT	CASSTTGTGATEAFF
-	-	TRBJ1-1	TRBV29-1	TGCAGCGTTCCAACCAAGGGGGGAACTGAAGCTTTCTTT	CSVPTKGGTEAFF
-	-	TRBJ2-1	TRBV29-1	TGCAGCCATGGGCAGGGCCAACCCAATGAGCAGTTCTTC	CSHGQGQPNEQFF
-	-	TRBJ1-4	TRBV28	TGTGCCAGCAGTTTTCTGGAAAAACTGTTTTTT	CASSFLEKLFF
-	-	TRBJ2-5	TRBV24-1	TGTGCCACCAGTGATTTTACGGCGGCAGAGACCCAGTACTTC	CATSDFTAAETQYF
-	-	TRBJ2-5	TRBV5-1	TGCGCCAGCAGCTTGGGGGACTTCCAAGAGACCCAGTACTTC	CASSLGDFQETQYF
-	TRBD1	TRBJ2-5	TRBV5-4	TGTGCCAGCAGCATAGACAGGGGCCAAGAGACCCAGTACTTC	CASSIDRGQETQYF
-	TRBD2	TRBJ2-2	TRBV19	TGTGCCAGTAGTACACGACTAGCGGCGTTCGCGAACACCGGGGAGCTGTTTTTT	CASSTRLAAFANTGELFF